This T cell receptor beta chain originates from a study of PD-L1 blockade in urothelial cancer. Study in general: Per blood sample, T cells had a median of roughly 150,000. Study results and limitations: Sub-median blood TCR clonality before treatment predicted longer survival.

About this clone: What it binds is not known.

TCRdb's table, derived via immunoSEQ multiplex PCR, lists solely in-frame clones and lacks some. The data show some 41,000 clones, 88% seen once. This CDR3 has 15 amino acids. V gave up 7 bases and J gave up 7 bases, with 19 bases separating them. Germline CDR1 LNHDA, CDR2 SQIVND (reference sequence). The specimen comprised PBMCs, sampled around atezolizumab (anti-PD-L1) treatment. The clonotype comes from a woman aged 60-75 years with urothelial cancer. The chain carries TRBV19 and TRBJ2-2; D ambiguous. The DNA of the CDR3 is TGTGCCAGTACCGCCGAGGCAGCCTCCGGCGGGGAGCTGTTTTTT. Its translation is CASTAEAASGGELFF. The full variable domain, completed using reference TRBV19 and TRBJ2-2, is DGGITQSPKYLFRKEGQNVTLSCEQNLNHDAMYWYRQDPGQGLRLIYYSQIVNDFQKGDIAEGYSVSREKKESFPLTVTSAQKNPTAFYLCASTAEAASGGELFFGEGSRLTVL.